The clone carrying this TCR beta chain occurred many times. This sample was taken from a study of identical twins. V was clipped by 9 bases and J by 4 bases, with 16 bases between them. The CDR3 loop spans 13 amino acids. Per the germline V gene, CDR1 is SGHRS and CDR2 is YFSETQ. Template switching added a universal primer site; cDNA carried unique molecular identifiers. Each CDR3 protein gets one entry after TCRdb re-called the 5' RACE reads with MiXCR. The sample comprises 150,000 or so distinct CDR3 sequences, roughly 3.5% of which are singletons, and around 8% rests with the top ten. The material sequenced was memory T cells sorted from blood. The rearrangement links TRBV5-1 to TRBJ2-5; D may be TRBD1 (6 bases). This TCR came from a man between 18 and 29 years old in good health. The CDR3: CATRPTTGETQYF. For the CDR3, the DNA is TGCGCCACCCGCCCTACGACAGGAGAGACCCAGTACTTC.